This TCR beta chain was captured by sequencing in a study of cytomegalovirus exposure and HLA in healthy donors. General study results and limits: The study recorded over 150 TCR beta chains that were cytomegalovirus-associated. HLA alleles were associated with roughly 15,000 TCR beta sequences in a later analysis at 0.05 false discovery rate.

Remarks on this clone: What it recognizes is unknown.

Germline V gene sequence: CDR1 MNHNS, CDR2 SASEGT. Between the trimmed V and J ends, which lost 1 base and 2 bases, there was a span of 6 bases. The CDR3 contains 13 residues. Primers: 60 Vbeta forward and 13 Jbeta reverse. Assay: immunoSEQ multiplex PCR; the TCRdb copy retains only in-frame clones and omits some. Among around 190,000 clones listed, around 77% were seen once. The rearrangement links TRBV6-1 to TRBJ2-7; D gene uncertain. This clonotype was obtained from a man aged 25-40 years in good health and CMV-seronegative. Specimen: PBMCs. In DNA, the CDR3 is TGTGCCAGCAGTGAAGGACAAGCCTACGAGCAGTACTTC. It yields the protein CASSEGQAYEQYF.